This is a list of T cell receptor beta chains from one sample in a study of T cell responses to AZD1222 COVID-19 vaccine. TCRdb keeps only in-frame clones here, not all; method: immunoSEQ multiplex PCR. The sample includes roughly 120,000 clones, less than 90% of them seen just once. This sample comprised peripheral blood, obtained on day 0 of AZD1222 vaccination. Receptors were obtained from an adult in good health. Both conserved end residues are part of each CDR3. A D gene is named only where the DNA matches it firmly. Some rows have no size entry. The others give once, few or many, or a class for an expanded clone.

>.|TRBJ2-3|TRBV29-1|.
TGCAGCGTCGCAGAGGTCGCCACAGATACGCAGTATTTT
CSVAEVATDTQYF
>.|TRBJ1-2|TRBV6-5|TRBD1
TGTGCCAGCAGTTACTCATCCGGACAGGTGACCTATGGCTACACCTTC
CASSYSSGQVTYGYTF
>.|TRBJ2-5|TRBV2|TRBD2
TGTGCCAGCAGCCTAGCGGGAGGCCAAGAGACCCAGTACTTC
CASSLAGGQETQYF
>.|TRBJ1-1|TRBV3-1/TRBV3-2|.
TGTGCCAGCAGCCAGGTTCGGAACACTGAAGCTTTCTTT
CASSQVRNTEAFF
>.|TRBJ1-2|TRBV7-9|.
TGTGCCAGCAGCCCCGTTCGCGGCTACACCTTC
CASSPVRGYTF
>.|TRBJ1-1|TRBV30|.
TGTGCCTGGAGTGACACTGAAGCTTTCTTT
CAWSDTEAFF
>.|TRBJ1-1|TRBV19|.
TGTGCCAGTAGTACGGGGGTTGAGCAGAGGAACACTGAAGCTTTCTTT
CASSTGVEQRNTEAFF
>.|TRBJ1-5|TRBV30|TRBD1
TGTGCCTGGAGTGTAAGAGGGCCGGGACAGGGGCGTCAGCCCCAGCATTTT
CAWSVRGPGQGRQPQHF
>once|TRBJ2-7|TRBV28|TRBD1
TGTGCCAGCAGAACCCCGCCGAAGGGGACAGGCCCCTACGAGCAGTACTTC
CASRTPPKGTGPYEQYF
>.|TRBJ2-1|TRBV4-2|TRBD1
TGTGCCAGCAGCCAAGATGGGACAGTTGGTGATGAGCAGTTCTTC
CASSQDGTVGDEQFF
>.|TRBJ2-4|TRBV5-6|TRBD2
TGTGCCAGCAGCTTGTCGTATCCGGAGTGGACTAGTAACGGGGGAGATCAGTACTTC
CASSLSYPEWTSNGGDQYF
>.|TRBJ2-3|TRBV9|TRBD2
TGTGCCAGCAGCCCAACCGGGACTAGCCCCGCAGATACGCAGTATTTT
CASSPTGTSPADTQYF
>.|TRBJ2-7|TRBV4-1|.
TGCGCCAGCATATGCCCTAGATCGCCCTACGAGCAGTACTTC
CASICPRSPYEQYF
>.|TRBJ2-3|TRBV5-1|TRBD2
TGCGCCAGCAGCTCCCCGGGACTAGCCACAGATACGCAGTATTTT
CASSSPGLATDTQYF
>.|TRBJ2-2|TRBV10-1|.
TGCGCCAGCAGTGAAAATACGGCGGCGCTGTTTTTT
CASSENTAALFF
>.|TRBJ2-7|TRBV2|.
TGTGCCAGCAGTGATTTAGGACCCTACGAGCAGTACTTC
CASSDLGPYEQYF
>.|TRBJ1-2|TRBV28|.
TGTGCCAGCAGTGGCGGGGGGAGTGTTTCTAACTATGGCTACACCTTC
CASSGGGSVSNYGYTF
>.|TRBJ1-6|TRBV5-4|.
TGTGCCAGCAGCTTGTCCGGGGGCGGTTCACCCCTCCACTTT
CASSLSGGGSPLHF
>.|TRBJ1-3|TRBV15|.
TGTGCCACCAGCAGGACAGACTCTGGAAACACCATATATTTT
CATSRTDSGNTIYF
>.|TRBJ2-3|TRBV28|TRBD2
TGTGCCAGCAGCTCTAGCGGGGAGGGCCCTATTACGCAGTATTTT
CASSSSGEGPITQYF
>.|TRBJ2-5|TRBV28|TRBD1
TGTGCCAGCCGCTACGGGACAGGTGGGTCAGGGACCCAGTACTTC
CASRYGTGGSGTQYF
>.|TRBJ2-3|TRBV4-3|TRBD1
TGCGCCAGCAGCCAAGATAGGACGAGACAGGGGATGCAGTATTTT
CASSQDRTRQGMQYF
>.|TRBJ2-5|TRBV19|TRBD1
TGTGCCAGTAGTATGTGGACAGGGGAGTACCAAGAGACCCAGTACTTC
CASSMWTGEYQETQYF
>.|TRBJ2-1|TRBV21-1|.
TGTGCCAGCATTATGAGGCGGGGGGCTGCCTACAATGAGCAGTTCTTC
CASIMRRGAAYNEQFF